This paragraph covers one T cell receptor beta chain sequence. Its target is not known. This sample was taken from a study of glioma-infiltrating T cells after dendritic cell vaccination. About the study: Samples are from glioblastoma patients in Phase I and II dendritic cell vaccine trials. Between about 2003 and 2012, patients got autologous tumor lysate-pulsed dendritic cell vaccines. General study results and limits: TCR clonality showed no direct relationship with survival.

This table comes from immunoSEQ multiplex PCR, and its TCRdb copy is limited to in-frame clones, with some not included. The sample has about 100,000 clones; approximately 81% are singletons. The CDR3 sequence is 15 residues long. Germline V lookup: CDR1 SGHRS, CDR2 YFSETQ. V lost 1 base, J lost 2 bases, and 12 bases lay in between. This receptor was taken from a human donor with glioblastoma. This chain connects TRBV5-1 to TRBJ1-2; D may be TRBD1 (5 bases). Sequenced material: blood, taken before dendritic cell vaccination. The CDR3 DNA sequence: TGCGCCAGCAGCTTGTTTACACGGGGGAACTATGGCTACACCTTC. It yields the protein CASSLFTRGNYGYTF.